The clone carrying this TCR beta chain was seen a handful of times. Antigen unknown. These data come from a study of naive and memory T cell subsets. General study results and limits: Diversity fell and Gini index rose from naive through CM, EM, EMRA.

An equimolar mix of two oligonucleotides served as the beta constant-region primer for TRBC1 and TRBC2. The ligated cDNA underwent four PCR rounds using SP2 and nested alpha and beta constant-region primers. In TCRdb, the UMI-ligation and nested PCR reads were re-called with MiXCR into one record per CDR3 protein. The data show just over 80,000 distinct CDR3 sequences, about 9.9% seen once. The CDR3 loop spans 16 amino acids. Germline V lookup: CDR1 MNHEY, CDR2 SVGEGT. Trimming removed 7 bases from V and 3 bases from J, with 19 bases in between. The chain has TRBV6-2 or TRBV6-3 and TRBJ2-1, with TRBD2 as a possible D gene (8 bases). Material: naive CD8+ T cells from blood. This TCR was sampled from a human donor in good health. The CDR3 loop is CASNLQGTSIYNEQFF. The CDR3 bases are TGTGCCAGCAATTTACAGGGGACTAGTATCTACAATGAGCAGTTCTTC.